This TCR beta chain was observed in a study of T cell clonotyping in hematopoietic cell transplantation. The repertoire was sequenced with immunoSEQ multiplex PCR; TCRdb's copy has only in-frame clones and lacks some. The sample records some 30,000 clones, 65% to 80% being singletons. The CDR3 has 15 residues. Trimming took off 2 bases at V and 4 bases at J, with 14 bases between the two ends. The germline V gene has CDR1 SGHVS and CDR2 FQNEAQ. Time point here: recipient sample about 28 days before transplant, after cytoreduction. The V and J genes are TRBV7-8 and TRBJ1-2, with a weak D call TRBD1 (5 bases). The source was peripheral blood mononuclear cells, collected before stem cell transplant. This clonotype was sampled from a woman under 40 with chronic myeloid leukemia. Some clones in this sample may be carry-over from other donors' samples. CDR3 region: CASSLRGDLGYGYTF. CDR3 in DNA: TGTGCCAGCAGCTTACGCGGGGACCTTGGCTATGGCTACACCTTC.